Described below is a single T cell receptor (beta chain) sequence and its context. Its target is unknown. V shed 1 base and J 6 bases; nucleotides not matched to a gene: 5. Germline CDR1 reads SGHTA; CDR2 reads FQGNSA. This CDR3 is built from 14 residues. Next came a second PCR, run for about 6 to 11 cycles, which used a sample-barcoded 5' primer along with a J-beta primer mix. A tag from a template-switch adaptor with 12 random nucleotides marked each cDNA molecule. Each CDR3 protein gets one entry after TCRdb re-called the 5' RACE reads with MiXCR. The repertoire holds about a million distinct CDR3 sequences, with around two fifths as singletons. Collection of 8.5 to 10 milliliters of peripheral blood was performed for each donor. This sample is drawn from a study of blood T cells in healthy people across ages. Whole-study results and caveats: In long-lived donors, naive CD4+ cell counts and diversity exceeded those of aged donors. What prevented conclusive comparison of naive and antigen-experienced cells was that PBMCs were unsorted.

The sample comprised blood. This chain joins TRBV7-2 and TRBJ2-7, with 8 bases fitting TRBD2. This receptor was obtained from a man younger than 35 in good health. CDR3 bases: TGTGCCAGCAGCTTAGACGGGGGGGCGAGCGAGCAGTACTTC. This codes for CASSLDGGASEQYF.